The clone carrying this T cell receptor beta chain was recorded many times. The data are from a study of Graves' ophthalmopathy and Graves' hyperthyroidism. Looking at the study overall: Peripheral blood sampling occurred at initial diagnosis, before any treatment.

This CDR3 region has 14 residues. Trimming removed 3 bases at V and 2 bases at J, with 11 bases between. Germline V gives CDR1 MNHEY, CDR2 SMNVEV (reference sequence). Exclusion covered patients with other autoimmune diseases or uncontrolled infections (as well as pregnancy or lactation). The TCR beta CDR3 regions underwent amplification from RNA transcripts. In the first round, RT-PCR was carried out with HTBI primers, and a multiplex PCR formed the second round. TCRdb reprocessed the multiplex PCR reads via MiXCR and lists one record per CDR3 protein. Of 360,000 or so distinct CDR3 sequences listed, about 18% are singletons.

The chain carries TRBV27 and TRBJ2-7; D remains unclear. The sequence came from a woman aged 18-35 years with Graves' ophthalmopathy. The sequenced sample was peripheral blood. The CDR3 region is CASSFRGGTYEQYF. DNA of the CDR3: TGTGCCAGCAGTTTTCGAGGCGGAACCTACGAGCAGTACTTC.